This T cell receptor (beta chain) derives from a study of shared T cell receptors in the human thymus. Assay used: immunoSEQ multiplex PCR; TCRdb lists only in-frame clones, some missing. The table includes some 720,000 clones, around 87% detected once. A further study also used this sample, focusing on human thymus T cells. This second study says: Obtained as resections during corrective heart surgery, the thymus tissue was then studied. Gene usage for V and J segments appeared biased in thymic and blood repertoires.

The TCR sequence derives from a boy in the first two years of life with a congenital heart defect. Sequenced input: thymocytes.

The CDR3 here is CSVEDRERVDSLSGNTIYF. CDR3 nucleotides: TGCAGCGTTGAAGATCGAGAGAGGGTGGACAGCCTCTCTGGAAACACCATATATTTT. V usage is TRBV29-1 and J usage is TRBJ1-3; D may be TRBD1 (6 bases). V was clipped by 0 bases and J by 0 bases, with 21 bases between them. This CDR3 has 19 residues. Germline-derived CDR1 and CDR2 are SQVTM and ANQGSEA.